These 26 T cell receptor beta chains share one sample of origin, sequenced in a study of neoadjuvant nivolumab and ipilimumab in lung cancer. The method was immunoSEQ multiplex PCR; TCRdb's version includes in-frame clones alone and lacks a portion of them. Counted here are about 26,000 clones, approximately 80% occurring once; the ten biggest clones make up roughly 6.1%. The sample consisted of peripheral blood, taken before neoadjuvant nivolumab, alone or with ipilimumab. These receptors were obtained from an adult with non-small cell lung cancer.

The V and J genes are TRBV9 and TRBJ2-2; D unresolved. CDR3 length: 14 amino acids. V lost 0 bases and J 2 bases, leaving 5 bases between the germline ends. Germline V gene sequence: CDR1 SGDLS, CDR2 YYNGEE. CDR3 protein: CASSVARNTGELFF. The CDR3 DNA reads as TGTGCCAGCAGCGTAGCGAGAAACACCGGGGAGCTGTTTTTT.

This chain links TRBV9 with TRBJ1-1, with a weak D call TRBD1 (5 bases). The CDR3 consists of 15 residues. The V end was cut by 0 bases, the J end by 4 bases, with 13 bases between. Germline-derived CDR1 and CDR2 are SGDLS and YYNGEE. The CDR3 DNA follows: TGTGCCAGCAGCGTAGGACAGACCAAGGGCACTGAAGCTTTCTTT. Translated: CASSVGQTKGTEAFF.

CDR3 residues: CASSSGTGATYEQYF. For the CDR3, the DNA is TGTGCCAGCAGCTCCGGGACAGGGGCAACCTACGAGCAGTACTTC. This chain joins TRBV5-6 and TRBJ2-7; 10 nucleotides align to TRBD1. Germline trimming cut 3 bases from V and 2 bases from J; bases unmatched to any gene: 5. Germline values: CDR1 SGHDT, CDR2 YYEEEE. The CDR3 is made up of 15 amino acids.

J is TRBJ2-7 and V is TRBV2, with D tentatively TRBD1 (5 bases). With 0 bases removed from V and 3 bases from J, the gap between germline ends came to 18 bases. The CDR3 has 17 amino acids. Germline CDR1 reads SNHLY; CDR2 reads FYNNEI. Here the CDR3 DNA reads TGTGCCAGCAGTGAAGCTAGTAAGGGGTACCCCTTCTACGAGCAGTACTTC. Protein: CASSEASKGYPFYEQYF.

V is TRBV7-6 and J is TRBJ1-1; the match to TRBD1 covers 7 bases. The CDR3 has 15 residues. V lost 4 bases, J lost 2 bases, and 7 bases stayed unmatched. From germline, CDR1 is SGHVS and CDR2 FNYEAQ. The CDR3 bases are TGTGCCAGCAGCTCAACCAGACAGGGAAACACTGAAGCTTTCTTT. This translates into CASSSTRQGNTEAFF.

This clone was found once. This sequence joins TRBV19 and TRBJ2-5; D tentatively fits TRBD1 or TRBD2 (5 bases each). CDR1 and CDR2 (germline): LNHDA, SQIVND (reference sequence). The CDR3 has 14 residues. V lost 3 bases and J 5 bases, leaving 13 bases between the germline ends. The CDR3 DNA sequence: TGTGCCAGTAGTATCCGAGGGGCTGTGGAGACCCAGTACTTC. Protein product: CASSIRGAVETQYF.

The V call is TRBV5-1, the J call TRBJ1-3; D is ambiguous. Trimming stripped 1 base from V and 0 bases from J, with 11 bases between. The CDR3 is 16 residues long. Germline CDR1 reads SGHRS; CDR2 reads YFSETQ. DNA of the CDR3: TGCGCCAGCAGCTTGTCGGGCAGGCCCTCTGGAAACACCATATATTTT. It codes for CASSLSGRPSGNTIYF.

This clone was found a few times. CDR3 coding DNA: TGTGCCAGCAGTTACTCGGACAGCAGATATAATTCACCCCTCCACTTT. It is translated as CASSYSDSRYNSPLHF. The V call is TRBV6-6, the J call TRBJ1-6, with a tentative D call TRBD1 (6 bases). The CDR3 runs 16 residues. Germline CDR1 is MNHNY and CDR2 is SVGAGI (reference sequence). V gave up 0 bases and J gave up 4 bases, with 10 bases separating them.

This sequence joins TRBV6-5 and TRBJ2-3; 8 bases align to TRBD1. The CDR3 length is 14 residues. Per the germline V gene, CDR1 is MNHEY and CDR2 is SVGAGI. J was trimmed by 4 bases and V by 5 bases; bases with no gene match: 5. The CDR3 coding sequence is TGTGCCAGCAGTCGGACAGGGTGGTCAGATACGCAGTATTTT. Translation: CASSRTGWSDTQYF.

This chain links TRBV4-1 with TRBJ1-1; possible D gene TRBD1, 6 bases. Germline-derived CDR1 and CDR2 are MGHRA and YSYEKL. The CDR3 covers 15 residues. V shed 6 bases and J shed 1 base, with 15 bases lying between them. The CDR3 DNA follows: TGCGCCAGCAGGAACTTGGGGGCGCGGAACACTGAAGCTTTCTTT. This encodes CASRNLGARNTEAFF.

CDR3 bases: TGTGCCAGCAGCTTCACCGGGACACACTATGGCTACACCTTC. As protein: CASSFTGTHYGYTF. This rearrangement joins TRBV9 to TRBJ1-2; TRBD1 is a possible D gene (6 bases). Trimming stripped 4 bases from V and 3 bases from J, with 13 bases between. The CDR3 consists of 14 residues. From germline, CDR1 is SGDLS and CDR2 YYNGEE.

This clone was counted between two and nine times. The chain uses TRBV18 and TRBJ1-1; no firm D call. Germline V CDR1 and CDR2: KGHSH, LQKENI. V was shortened by 5 bases and J by 1 base, with 8 bases between the two germline ends. The CDR3 spans 13 residues. CDR3 nucleotides: TGTGCCAGCTCAGTTACAGAGAACACTGAAGCTTTCTTT. It translates to CASSVTENTEAFF.

This clone was counted between two and nine times. V usage is TRBV9 and J usage is TRBJ1-6, with 9 positions matching TRBD1. Trimming took 0 bases from V and 10 from J; bases not matched to a gene: 5. CDR1 and CDR2 from the germline V gene are SGDLS and YYNGEE. This CDR3 comprises 15 residues. In DNA, the CDR3 is TGTGCCAGCAGCGTAGAGGGACAGGGCAAGTCACCCCTCCACTTT. Protein sequence: CASSVEGQGKSPLHF.

The chain couples TRBV7-9 to TRBJ2-1, with TRBD2 identical over 13 bases. The CDR3 runs to 15 residues. Losses at the gene ends were 2 bases for V and 8 bases for J; bases not matched to a gene: 3. Per germline, CDR1 SEHNR and CDR2 FQNEAQ (reference sequence). CDR3 coding DNA: TGTGCCAGCAGCTTAAGGACTAGCGGGGGCGATGAGCAGTTCTTC. Translated, it gives CASSLRTSGGDEQFF.

The chain recombines TRBV14 with TRBJ1-1; D gene unclear. The germline gives CDR1 SGHDN, CDR2 FVKESK. This CDR3 is built from 15 residues. Trimming left V 5 bases short and J 4 bases short, with 17 bases between. CDR3 region: CASSSRTGKGTEAFF. CDR3 nucleotides: TGTGCCAGCAGCAGCCGCACGGGGAAGGGCACTGAAGCTTTCTTT.

The chain is built from TRBV9 and TRBJ2-5, with TRBD2 matching over 9 bases. The CDR3 is 18 residues long. The germline gives CDR1 SGDLS, CDR2 YYNGEE. The trim removed 0 bases at V and 2 bases at J, leaving 11 bases unmatched. The CDR3 DNA reads as TGTGCCAGCAGCGTAGGTCTCGCGACTAGCGGATCACAAGAGACCCAGTACTTC. Amino acids: CASSVGLATSGSQETQYF.

This clone was seen a few times. This chain joins TRBV5-6 and TRBJ2-5; D ambiguous. Germline V gene lookup returns CDR1 SGHDT and CDR2 YYEEEE. Trimming left V 5 bases short and J 5 bases short, with 16 bases between. CDR3 length equals 14 residues. The CDR3 is CASSPGLVLETQYF. CDR3 nucleotide sequence: TGTGCCAGCAGTCCGGGCCTGGTCCTTGAGACCCAGTACTTC.

V gene TRBV7-3 combines with J gene TRBJ2-3; possible D gene TRBD2, 5 bases. Germline V gene data show CDR1 as SGHTA and CDR2 as FQGTGA. The ends were cut back, 0 bases at V and 1 base at J, with 11 bases in the middle. CDR3 length equals 16 residues. This CDR3 reads CASSLTRLAGTDTQYF. CDR3 DNA sequence: TGTGCCAGCAGCTTAACAAGGCTAGCCGGCACAGATACGCAGTATTTT. Complete variable domain (other parts from reference TRBV7-3 and TRBJ2-3): GAGVSQTPSNKVTEKGKYVELRCDPISGHTALYWYRQSLGQGPEFLIYFQGTGAADDSGLPNDRFFAVRPEGSVSTLKIQRTERGDSAVYLCASSLTRLAGTDTQYFGPGTRLTVL.

This chain links TRBV10-1 with TRBJ2-5; 13 nucleotides line up with TRBD2. With 6 bases clipped from V and 1 base from J, the junction kept 5 bases outside the gene matches. Per germline, CDR1 WNHNN and CDR2 SYGVQD (reference sequence). This CDR3 comprises 16 residues. As DNA, the CDR3 is TGCGCCAGCAGCCGCGGGACTAGCGGGGTCCAAGAGACCCAGTACTTC. Translation gives CASSRGTSGVQETQYF.

This chain uses TRBV7-2 with TRBJ2-7, with a tentative D call TRBD2 (6 bases). With 2 bases removed from V and 6 bases from J, the gap between germline ends came to 14 bases. Germline V lookup: CDR1 SGHTA, CDR2 FQGNSA. The CDR3 length is 14 residues. The CDR3 DNA follows: TGTGCCAGCAGCTTACGGCGGGGCCGGGTCGAGCAGTACTTC. Residues: CASSLRRGRVEQYF.

The chain couples TRBV4-2 to TRBJ2-2; 10 bases match TRBD1. Losses at the gene ends were 4 bases for V and 5 bases for J; bases not matched to a gene: 7. From germline, CDR1 is LGHNA and CDR2 YNFKEQ. This CDR3 has 16 residues. This CDR3 reads CASSPRTGGRTGELFF. The CDR3 DNA follows: TGTGCCAGCAGCCCCCGGACAGGGGGACGAACCGGGGAGCTGTTTTTT.

The chain combines TRBV11-3 with TRBJ1-2, with D perhaps TRBD1 (6 bases). Per the germline V gene, CDR1 is SGHNT and CDR2 is YENEEA. V was cut by 4 bases and J by 5 bases, with 20 bases left in between. This CDR3 comprises 16 residues. CDR3 residues: CASSSPSGGRRYGYTF. In nucleotides, the CDR3 is TGTGCCAGCAGCTCCCCAAGCGGGGGGCGTCGGTATGGCTACACCTTC.

This chain connects TRBV15 to TRBJ1-1, with 7 bases fitting TRBD1. The CDR3 runs 13 residues. The germline V gene encodes CDR1 LNHNV and CDR2 YYDKDF (reference sequence). V was pared by 5 bases and J by 3 bases, with 3 bases of the junction left unmatched. The CDR3 region is CATSGDRDTEAFF. CDR3 coding DNA: TGTGCCACCAGCGGTGACAGGGACACTGAAGCTTTCTTT. The whole variable domain, remainder taken from reference TRBV15 and TRBJ1-1, is DAMVIQNPRYQVTQFGKPVTLSCSQTLNHNVMYWYQQKSSQAPKLLFHYYDKDFNNEADTPDNFQSRRPNTSFCFLDIRSPGLGDTAMYLCATSGDRDTEAFFGQGTRLTVV.

V is TRBV7-8 and J is TRBJ2-3, with D unresolved. The CDR3 has 14 amino acids. CDR1 SGHVS and CDR2 FQNEAQ come from the germline V gene. V was shortened by 3 bases and J by 0 bases, with 7 bases between the two germline ends. CDR3 in DNA: TGTGCCAGCAGCTTTCTGTTTAGCACAGATACGCAGTATTTT. This sequence encodes CASSFLFSTDTQYF.

The CDR3 loop reads CATQGYNEQFF. As DNA, the CDR3 is TGTGCCACTCAGGGATACAATGAGCAGTTCTTC. The chain combines TRBV27 with TRBJ2-1; TRBD1 might be the D (5 bases). Germline CDR1 MNHEY, CDR2 SMNVEV (reference sequence). The ends were cut back, 10 bases at V and 4 bases at J, with 8 bases in the middle. CDR3 length: 11 amino acids.

The genes are TRBV6-5 and TRBJ1-3, with D uncertain. Germline V gives CDR1 MNHEY, CDR2 SVGAGI. Deletions cut 0 bases from V and 0 bases from J, with 6 bases between. The CDR3 runs to 15 residues. The CDR3 loop reads CASSYSSSSGNTIYF. The DNA for the CDR3 is TGTGCCAGCAGTTACTCCAGTAGCTCTGGAAACACCATATATTTT.